This T cell receptor beta chain stems from a study of control samples from healthy donors and cancer patients. This CDR3 region has 14 residues. CDR1 and CDR2 from the germline V gene are KGHSY and FQNENV. V was pared by 4 bases and J by 1 base, with 2 bases of the junction left unmatched. Produced via immunoSEQ multiplex PCR; TCRdb's table is partial and in-frame only. The repertoire holds around 170,000 clones, with roughly nine tenths as singletons. The chain employs TRBV16 and TRBJ1-1; TRBD1 agrees at 8 bases. Sequenced: blood. The TCR sequence derives from a man aged 25-45 years in good health. Written as DNA, the CDR3 is TGTGCCAGCAGCCGGACAGGGTGGAACACTGAAGCTTTCTTT. Translation: CASSRTGWNTEAFF.